Sequencing of this T cell receptor beta chain was carried out in a study of blood T cell repertoires in COVID-19. Across the whole study: COVID-19 samples collected from the United States, Italy and Spain covered acute and convalescent phases. Sources were T cells, B-cell-depleted T cells, or PBMCs; the material itself was cDNA or gDNA.

Germline CDR1 SGHTA, CDR2 FQGNSA. The CDR3 spans 16 residues. Trimming cost V 5 bases and J 2 bases; bases outside gene matches: 8. Original methodology: It was from reference gene primer amplification that nucleated cell counts were estimated. Repertoires were generated with immunoSEQ multiplex PCR, while TCRdb's copy carries only in-frame clones and drops some. V and J calls and clone size are those listed in that table; D and trimming were worked out from the DNA. The table includes about 270,000 clones, about 87% detected once. Participants spanned ages roughly 18 to 95 years and resided in 20 to 30 US areas.

The clonotype was recovered from a woman aged 45 to 65 who had recovered from COVID-19. Sequenced sample: PBMCs or T cells enriched from blood (not recorded which). The chain is built from TRBV7-2 and TRBJ1-5, with 8 bases matching TRBD1. The CDR3 is CASSVNTGGGNQPQHF. The CDR3 DNA follows: TGTGCCAGCAGCGTAAACACAGGGGGTGGCAATCAGCCCCAGCATTTT.